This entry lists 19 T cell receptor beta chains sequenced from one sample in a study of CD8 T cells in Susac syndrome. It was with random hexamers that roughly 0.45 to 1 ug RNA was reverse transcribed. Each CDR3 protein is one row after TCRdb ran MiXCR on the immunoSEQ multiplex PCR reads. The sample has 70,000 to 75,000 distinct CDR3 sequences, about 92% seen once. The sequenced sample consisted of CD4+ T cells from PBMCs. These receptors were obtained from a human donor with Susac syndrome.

CDR3: CASSSTTSADEQFF. DNA of the CDR3: TGCGCCAGCAGCTCCACGACTAGCGCCGATGAGCAGTTCTTC. The V call is TRBV5-1, the J call TRBJ2-1; the match to TRBD2 covers 8 bases. V lost 3 bases, J lost 8 bases, and 7 bases stayed unmatched. CDR1 and CDR2 from the germline V gene are SGHRS and YFSETQ. This CDR3 is built from 14 residues.

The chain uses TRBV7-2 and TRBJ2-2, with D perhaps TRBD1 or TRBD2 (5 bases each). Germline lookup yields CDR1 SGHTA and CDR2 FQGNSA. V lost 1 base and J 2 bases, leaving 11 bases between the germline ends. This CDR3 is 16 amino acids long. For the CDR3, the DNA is TGTGCCAGCAGCTTAGTATATGGGGGAAACACCGGGGAGCTGTTTTTT. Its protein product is CASSLVYGGNTGELFF.

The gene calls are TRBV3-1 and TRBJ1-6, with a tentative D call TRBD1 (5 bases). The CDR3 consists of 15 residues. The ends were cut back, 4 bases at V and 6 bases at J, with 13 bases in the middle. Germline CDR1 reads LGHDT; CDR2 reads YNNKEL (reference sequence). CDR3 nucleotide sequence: TGTGCCAGCAGCCCCCTTCGGGGGTCTAATTCACCCCTCCACTTT. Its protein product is CASSPLRGSNSPLHF.

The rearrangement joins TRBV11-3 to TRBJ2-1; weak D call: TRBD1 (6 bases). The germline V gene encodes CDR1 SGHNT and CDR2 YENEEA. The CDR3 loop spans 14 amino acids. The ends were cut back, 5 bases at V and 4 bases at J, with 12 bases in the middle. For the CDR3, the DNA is TGTGCCAGCAGCGACAGGTCCTTTTACAATGAGCAGTTCTTC. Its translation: CASSDRSFYNEQFF.

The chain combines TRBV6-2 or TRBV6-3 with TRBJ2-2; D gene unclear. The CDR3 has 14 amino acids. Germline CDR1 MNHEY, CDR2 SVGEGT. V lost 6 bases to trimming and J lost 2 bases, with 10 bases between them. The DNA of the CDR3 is TGTGCCAGCAGCTCTCCGCTAAACACCGGGGAGCTGTTTTTT. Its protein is CASSSPLNTGELFF.

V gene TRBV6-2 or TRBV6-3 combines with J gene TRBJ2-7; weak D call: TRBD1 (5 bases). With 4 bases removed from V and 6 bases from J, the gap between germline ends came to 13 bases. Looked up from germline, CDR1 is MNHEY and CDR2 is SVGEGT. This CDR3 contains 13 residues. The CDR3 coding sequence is TGTGCCAGCAGTTTGTCAGGGTTGGGCGAGCAGTACTTC. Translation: CASSLSGLGEQYF.

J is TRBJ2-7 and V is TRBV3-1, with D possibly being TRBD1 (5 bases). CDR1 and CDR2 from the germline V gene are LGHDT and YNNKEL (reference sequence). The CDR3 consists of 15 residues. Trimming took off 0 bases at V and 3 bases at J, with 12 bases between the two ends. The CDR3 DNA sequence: TGTGCCAGCAGCCAAGATGGCAGGGTCCTCTACGAGCAGTACTTC. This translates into CASSQDGRVLYEQYF.

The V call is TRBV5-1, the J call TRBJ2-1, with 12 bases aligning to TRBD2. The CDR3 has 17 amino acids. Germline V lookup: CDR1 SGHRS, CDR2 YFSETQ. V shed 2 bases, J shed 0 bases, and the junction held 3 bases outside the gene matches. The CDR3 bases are TGCGCCAGCAGCTTCGGACTAGCGGGGAGCTCCTACAATGAGCAGTTCTTC. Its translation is CASSFGLAGSSYNEQFF.

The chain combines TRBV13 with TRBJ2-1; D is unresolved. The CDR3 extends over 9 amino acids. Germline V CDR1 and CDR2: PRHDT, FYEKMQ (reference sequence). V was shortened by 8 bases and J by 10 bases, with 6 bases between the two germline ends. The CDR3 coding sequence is TGTGCCAGCGGTAGGGAGCAGTTCTTC. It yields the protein CASGREQFF.

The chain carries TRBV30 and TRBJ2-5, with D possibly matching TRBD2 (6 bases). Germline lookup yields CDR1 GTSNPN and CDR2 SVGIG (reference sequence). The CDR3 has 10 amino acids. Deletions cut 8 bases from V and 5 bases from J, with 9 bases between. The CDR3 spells CAGGQETQYF. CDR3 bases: TGTGCCGGAGGGCAGGAGACCCAGTACTTC.

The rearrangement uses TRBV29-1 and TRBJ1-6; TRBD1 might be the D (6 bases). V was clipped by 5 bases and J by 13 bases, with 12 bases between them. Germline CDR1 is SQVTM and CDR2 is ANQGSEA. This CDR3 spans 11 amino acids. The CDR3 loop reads CSVLDGGPLHF. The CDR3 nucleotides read TGCAGCGTTCTAGACGGGGGCCCCCTCCACTTT. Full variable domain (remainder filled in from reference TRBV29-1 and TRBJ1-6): SAVISQKPSRDICQRGTSLTIQCQVDSQVTMMFWYRQQPGQSLTLIATANQGSEATYESGFVIDKFPISRPNLTFSTLTVSNMSPEDSSIYLCSVLDGGPLHFGNGTRLTVT.

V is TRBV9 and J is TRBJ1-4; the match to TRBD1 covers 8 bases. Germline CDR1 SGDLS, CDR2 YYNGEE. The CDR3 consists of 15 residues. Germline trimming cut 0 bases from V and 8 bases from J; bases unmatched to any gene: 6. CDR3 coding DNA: TGTGCCAGCAGCGTAGACGGACAGGGCGAGGAAAAACTGTTTTTT. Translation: CASSVDGQGEEKLFF.

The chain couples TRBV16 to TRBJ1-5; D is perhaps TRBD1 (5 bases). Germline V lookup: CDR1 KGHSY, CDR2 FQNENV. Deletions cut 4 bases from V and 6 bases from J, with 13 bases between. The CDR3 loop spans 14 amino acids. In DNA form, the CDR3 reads TGTGCCAGCAGCCGACTCATAGGGGTTCAGCCCCAGCATTTT. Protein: CASSRLIGVQPQHF.

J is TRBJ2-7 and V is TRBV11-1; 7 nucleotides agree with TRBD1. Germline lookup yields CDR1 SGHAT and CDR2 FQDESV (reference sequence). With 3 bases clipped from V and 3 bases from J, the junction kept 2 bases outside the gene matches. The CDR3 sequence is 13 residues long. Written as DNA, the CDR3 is TGTGCCAGCAGCTTCTGGGACAGCTACGAGCAGTACTTC. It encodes CASSFWDSYEQYF.

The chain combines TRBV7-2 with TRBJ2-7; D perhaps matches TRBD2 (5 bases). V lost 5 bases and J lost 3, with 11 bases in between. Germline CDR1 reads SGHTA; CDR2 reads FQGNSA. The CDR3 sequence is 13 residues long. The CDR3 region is CASSRTRDYEQYF. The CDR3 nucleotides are TGTGCCAGCAGCCGCACTAGAGACTACGAGCAGTACTTC.

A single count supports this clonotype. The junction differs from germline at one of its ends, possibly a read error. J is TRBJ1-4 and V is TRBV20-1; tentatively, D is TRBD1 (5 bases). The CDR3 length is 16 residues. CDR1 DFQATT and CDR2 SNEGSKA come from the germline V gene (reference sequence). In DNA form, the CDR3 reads TGCAGTGCCAGAGGACGGCTGGCGCAGGGTGGTGAAAAACTGTTTTTT. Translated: CSARGRLAQGGEKLFF.

The CDR3, as DNA: TGTGCCAGCAGTAGGGAGTTCTCCAACACTGAAGCTTTCTTT. Its translation: CASSREFSNTEAFF. V gene TRBV6-5 combines with J gene TRBJ1-1; D remains unclear. V lost 5 bases, J lost 2 bases, and 12 bases lay in between. CDR1 is MNHEY and CDR2 is SVGAGI in the germline V gene. The CDR3 runs to 14 residues.

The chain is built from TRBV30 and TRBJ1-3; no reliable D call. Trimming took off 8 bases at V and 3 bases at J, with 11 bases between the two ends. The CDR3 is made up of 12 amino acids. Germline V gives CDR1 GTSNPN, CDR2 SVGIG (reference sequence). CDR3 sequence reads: CAQQTGGNTIYF. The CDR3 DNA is TGTGCCCAACAGACCGGTGGAAACACCATATATTTT. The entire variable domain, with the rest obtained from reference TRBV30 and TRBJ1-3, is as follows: SQTIHQWPATLVQPVGSPLSLECTVEGTSNPNLYWYRQAAGRGLQLLFYSVGIGQISSEVPQNLSASRPQDRQFILSSKKLLLSDSGFYLCAQQTGGNTIYFGEGSWLTVV.

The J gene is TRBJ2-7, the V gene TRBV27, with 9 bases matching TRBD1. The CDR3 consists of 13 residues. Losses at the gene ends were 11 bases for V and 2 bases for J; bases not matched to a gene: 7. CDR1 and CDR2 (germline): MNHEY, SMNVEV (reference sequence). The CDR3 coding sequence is TGTGCCGTCTCCCGACAGGGGGCCTACGAGCAGTACTTC. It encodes CAVSRQGAYEQYF.